This TCR beta chain was sequenced during a study of cytomegalovirus exposure and HLA in healthy donors. Donors consisted of healthy bone marrow donors. The PCR employed 60 Vbeta primers together with 13 Jbeta primers. The repertoire was sequenced with immunoSEQ multiplex PCR; TCRdb's copy has only in-frame clones and lacks some. The sample has 150,000 to 170,000 clones, approximately 80% seen once. Comment on this clone: The antigen is unknown.

The CDR3 sequence is 17 residues long. Per the germline V gene, CDR1 is SGHVS and CDR2 is FQNEAQ. V was cut by 5 bases and J by 1 base, with 18 bases left in between. Overall study findings and caveats: An apparent linkage of common viral pathogens to several of the most significant clusters emerged in a later analysis. Three CMV-associated chains proved CMV antigen-specific in vitro. An analysis done earlier found most TCR beta V segments productive about 90% or about 30% of the time.

The receptor's source is a woman aged 40 to 50 in good health and CMV-seropositive. Source material: PBMCs. The genes are TRBV7-8 and TRBJ2-1; TRBD2 might be the D (6 bases). The CDR3 is CASSPGAGRGSYNEQFF. CDR3 in DNA: TGTGCCAGCAGCCCTGGCGCGGGGCGGGGTTCCTACAATGAGCAGTTCTTC.